This T cell receptor (beta chain) was sequenced for a study of T-cell reconstitution after alpha-beta-depleted transplantation in children. This sample's TCRbeta library carried unique molecular identifier barcodes. TCRdb recomputed calls from the PCR reads with MiXCR, one row per CDR3 protein. The profile shows hundreds of thousands of distinct CDR3 sequences, roughly 7.7% of them singletons. Remarks on this clonotype: A much larger clone differs from this one at a single base, so this may be a read error.

This sequence originates from a male patient between 5 and 17 years old who had a stem cell transplant for acute lymphoblastic leukemia, so the T cells may come from the graft donor. The specimen was PBMCs, mostly from graft donor cells, collected 180 days after TCRalphabeta/CD19-depleted stem cell transplant.

CDR3 bases: TGTGCCACCAGTGATTTGAGGGGACAGGGGGCATTGACCTACGAGCCGTACTTC. Its protein product is CATSDLRGQGALTYEPYF. V and J are TRBV24-1 and TRBJ2-7; 12 nucleotides align to TRBD1. CDR3 length equals 18 residues. Germline CDR1 is KGHDR and CDR2 is SFDVKD.